Listed here are 20 T cell receptor beta chains from one sample, sequenced in a study of T cells in Graves' hyperthyroidism and ophthalmopathy. There were TCR beta CDR3 regions amplified from RNA transcripts. TCR CDR3 regions were first amplified by RT-PCR with HTBI primers. TCRdb called the multiplex PCR reads again in MiXCR, with one record for every CDR3 protein. The sample has 470,000 or so distinct CDR3 sequences, 20% seen once. The specimen was blood. Receptors originate from a young man with Graves' hyperthyroidism.

This clonotype has ten or more counts. The chain couples TRBV12-3 or TRBV12-4 to TRBJ1-3; tentatively, D is TRBD1 (5 bases). CDR3 length: 13 amino acids. V was clipped by 5 bases and J by 4 bases, with 9 bases between them. CDR3 loop: CASSRAGGNTIYF. CDR3 nucleotides: TGTGCCAGCAGTCGGGCAGGGGGAAACACCATATATTTT.

This sequence joins TRBV19 and TRBJ2-2; D ambiguous. The V end was cut by 5 bases, the J end by 4 bases, with 8 bases between. This CDR3 is 13 amino acids long. Germline values: CDR1 LNHDA, CDR2 SQIVND (reference sequence). DNA for the CDR3: TGTGCCAGTAGTTTTACTTCCACCGGGGAGCTGTTTTTT. It encodes CASSFTSTGELFF.

This sequence joins TRBV4-1 and TRBJ2-7, with TRBD1 matching over 8 bases. V gave up 0 bases and J gave up 6 bases; unmatched junction bases: 10. The CDR3 runs to 16 residues. The germline gives CDR1 MGHRA, CDR2 YSYEKL. DNA for the CDR3: TGCGCCAGCAGCCAAGAGACAGCAGGGGGCTGGGGCGAGCAGTACTTC. Amino acids: CASSQETAGGWGEQYF.

This clonotype was observed a few times. A read error may account for a junction end that differs from germline. The chain has TRBV6-1 and TRBJ1-1; TRBD1 matches 7 bases. The germline CDR1 and CDR2 sequences are MNHNS and SASEGT. This CDR3 has 14 residues. The CDR3 region has the DNA TGTGCCAGCAGTGTATCAGGGGGGCCCACTGGAGCTTTCTTT. It translates to CASSVSGGPTGAFF.

In this sample, this clonotype turned up many times. This chain joins TRBV20-1 and TRBJ1-2; D remains unclear. Trimming left V 8 bases short and J 7 bases short, with 20 bases between. CDR1 is DFQATT and CDR2 is SNEGSKA in the germline V gene (reference sequence). The CDR3 length is 13 residues. This CDR3 is CSLTDGDWSGYTF. In DNA, the CDR3 is TGCAGTTTAACGGACGGCGACTGGAGTGGCTACACCTTC.

This clonotype was observed many times. The chain is built from TRBV6-1 and TRBJ2-5; 9 bases are a match to TRBD1. V dropped 6 bases and J dropped 6; count of bases not matched to a gene: 8. The CDR3 has 14 residues. Germline CDR1 is MNHNS and CDR2 is SASEGT. The CDR3 sequence: CASRSDRGRQTQYF. The CDR3 DNA reads TGTGCCAGCAGATCCGACAGGGGGAGGCAGACCCAGTACTTC.

The chain joins TRBV24-1 to TRBJ1-3; tentatively, D is TRBD1 (5 bases). In germline, CDR1 is KGHDR, CDR2 SFDVKD. This CDR3 contains 15 residues. V gave up 6 bases and J gave up 7 bases, with 18 bases separating them. Here the CDR3 reads CATSWYGALRNTIYF. CDR3 bases: TGTGCCACCAGTTGGTACGGGGCATTAAGGAACACCATATATTTT.

This clonotype was detected a few times. The genes are TRBV24-1 and TRBJ2-2; D may be TRBD2 (6 bases). The CDR3 extends over 15 amino acids. V lost 4 bases and J 0 bases, leaving 8 bases between the germline ends. CDR1 is KGHDR and CDR2 is SFDVKD in the germline V gene. The CDR3 region has the DNA TGTGCCACCAGTGAGCGGGGCCCGAACACCGGGGAGCTGTTTTTT. This translates into CATSERGPNTGELFF.

The chain has TRBV28 and TRBJ2-7; D possibly uses TRBD1 or TRBD2 (5 bases each). The length of the CDR3 is 15 residues. The V end was cut by 6 bases, the J end by 2 bases, with 17 bases between. Germline V CDR1 and CDR2: MDHEN, SYDVKM. Written as DNA, the CDR3 is TGTGCCAGCAGGTTCCATGGAGAGGGACCCTACGAGCAGTACTTC. Amino acids: CASRFHGEGPYEQYF.

This clonotype was seen a few times. The V call is TRBV27, the J call TRBJ2-7, with TRBD1 as a possible D gene (5 bases). CDR1 is MNHEY and CDR2 is SMNVEV in the germline V gene (reference sequence). V lost 3 bases, J lost 2 bases, and 17 bases lay in between. The CDR3 covers 16 residues. The CDR3 bases are TGTGCCAGCAGTTTCCGTACAGGATTAATCCCCTACGAGCAGTACTTC. Protein sequence: CASSFRTGLIPYEQYF.

This clonotype was found many times. The chain joins TRBV20-1 to TRBJ2-2; possibly TRBD1 for D (6 bases). The CDR3 is made up of 15 amino acids. Looked up from germline, CDR1 is DFQATT and CDR2 is SNEGSKA (reference sequence). Trimming stripped 5 bases from V and 5 bases from J, with 18 bases between. This CDR3 is CSALVGAPRTGELFF. The DNA for the CDR3 is TGCAGTGCTCTGGTGGGGGCGCCGAGAACCGGGGAGCTGTTTTTT.

This clonotype was recorded many times. The rearrangement joins TRBV2 to TRBJ1-6; 10 bases are shared with TRBD1. Unmatched junction bases numbered 7, after V lost 6 bases and J lost 5 bases. Germline CDR1 SNHLY, CDR2 FYNNEI. The CDR3 extends over 16 amino acids. CDR3 loop: CASRDPDRGDNSPLHF. The CDR3 DNA reads TGTGCCAGCAGGGACCCGGACAGGGGGGATAATTCACCCCTCCACTTT.

This clonotype was picked up many times. This sequence joins TRBV12-3 or TRBV12-4 and TRBJ2-2; 9 nucleotides align to TRBD2. The CDR3 is 15 amino acids. With V trimmed by 6 bases and J by 1 base, 3 bases remained unmatched. The DNA for the CDR3 is TGTGCCAGCAGGATTAGCGGGGGGAACACCGGGGAGCTGTTTTTT. This sequence encodes CASRISGGNTGELFF.

The V and J genes are TRBV12-3 or TRBV12-4 and TRBJ1-2; D not certain. The CDR3 has 13 residues. Trimming left V 6 bases short and J 8 bases short, with 16 bases between. For the CDR3, the DNA is TGTGCCAGCAGCCCCGGGAAGAAAAACGGCTACACCTTC. It yields the protein CASSPGKKNGYTF.

The chain links TRBV12-3 or TRBV12-4 to TRBJ1-5; D perhaps matches TRBD1 (5 bases). Trimming removed 4 bases from V and 4 bases from J, with 11 bases in between. The CDR3 sequence is 14 residues long. In DNA form, the CDR3 reads TGTGCCAGCAGTTCACGACAGACTAATCAGCCCCAGCATTTT. Protein: CASSSRQTNQPQHF.

At least ten counts were recorded for this clonotype. The rearrangement joins TRBV12-3 or TRBV12-4 to TRBJ1-5, with 8 bases matching TRBD1. This CDR3 is built from 15 residues. The V and J ends lost 4 bases and 3 bases, in that order; junction bases with no gene match: 5. In DNA, the CDR3 is TGTGCCAGCAGTTCAGGGGGCATCTACAATCAGCCCCAGCATTTT. Translated, it gives CASSSGGIYNQPQHF.

The V call is TRBV19, the J call TRBJ2-2; D might be TRBD1 or TRBD2, each matching 6 bases. Trimming left V 7 bases short and J 4 bases short, with 19 bases between. This CDR3 has 16 amino acids. The germline CDR1 and CDR2 sequences are LNHDA and SQIVND (reference sequence). DNA for the CDR3: TGTGCCAGTACTACTGGGGGGCTAGTTGGCACCGGGGAGCTGTTTTTT. Amino acids: CASTTGGLVGTGELFF. Filled out from reference TRBV19 and TRBJ2-2, the complete variable domain reads DGGITQSPKYLFRKEGQNVTLSCEQNLNHDAMYWYRQDPGQGLRLIYYSQIVNDFQKGDIAEGYSVSREKKESFPLTVTSAQKNPTAFYLCASTTGGLVGTGELFFGEGSRLTVL.

This clonotype occurred many times. The chain employs TRBV20-1 and TRBJ1-3, with D uncertain. Germline CDR1 is DFQATT and CDR2 is SNEGSKA (reference sequence). Trimming pared 4 bases from V and 1 base from J, leaving 8 bases between. This CDR3 spans 13 amino acids. As DNA, the CDR3 is TGCAGTGCTATCGTCCCTTCTGGAAACACCATATATTTT. Translated, it gives CSAIVPSGNTIYF.

This clonotype has ten or more counts. The genes are TRBV25-1 and TRBJ1-4; D unclear. Trimming cost V 0 bases and J 11 bases, with 7 bases left between them. Germline values: CDR1 MGHDK, CDR2 SYGVNS. The CDR3 totals 12 residues. CDR3 DNA sequence: TGTGCCAGCAGTGAATACCCCTGGAAACTGTTTTTT. It translates to CASSEYPWKLFF.

This clonotype has ten or more counts. The chain couples TRBV7-6 to TRBJ1-3; D call uncertain. The CDR3 consists of 15 residues. Trimming took off 5 bases at V and 4 bases at J, with 15 bases between the two ends. Germline V gene data show CDR1 as SGHVS and CDR2 as FNYEAQ. In DNA, the CDR3 is TGTGCCAGCAGCCCTATGCCTGCTGAGGGAAACACCATATATTTT. Protein: CASSPMPAEGNTIYF.